These 4 T cell receptor beta chains were all obtained from the same sample, sequenced in a study of T cells in tuberculosis. Described time point: new active TB diagnosis, blood taken before or within 7 days of starting treatment. Assay: immunoSEQ multiplex PCR; the TCRdb copy retains only in-frame clones and omits some. Of over 30,000 clones in the sample, roughly 93% were seen once. The source was PBMCs, collected at tuberculosis diagnosis. The receptors here all came from an adult with tuberculosis.

This CDR3 reads CATSRVRGASGRGNTGELFF. The CDR3 nucleotides read TGTGCCACCAGCAGAGTGCGTGGGGCTAGCGGGAGAGGGAACACCGGGGAGCTGTTTTTT. This chain joins TRBV15 and TRBJ2-2, with 10 bases identical to TRBD2. With V trimmed by 1 base and J by 1 base, 12 bases remained unmatched. Germline CDR1 reads LNHNV; CDR2 reads YYDKDF (reference sequence). The CDR3 consists of 20 residues.

The rearrangement links TRBV11-2 to TRBJ1-4, with TRBD1 as a possible D gene (6 bases). Germline V CDR1 and CDR2: SGHAT, FQNNGV. The CDR3 sequence is 15 residues long. Trimming shortened V by 5 bases and J by 5 bases, and 15 bases separated the two germline ends. In DNA form, the CDR3 reads TGTGCCAGCAGCCTGACAGGCAAGGAGAATGAAAAACTGTTTTTT. Translation: CASSLTGKENEKLFF.

J is TRBJ1-3 and V is TRBV10-1, with TRBD1 matching 8 bases. The CDR3 extends over 17 amino acids. Germline V gene sequence: CDR1 WNHNN, CDR2 SYGVQD (reference sequence). V shed 1 base, J shed 4 bases, and the junction held 9 bases outside the gene matches. The DNA for the CDR3 is TGCGCCAGCAGTGAGTTGGTGGCCAGGGGGCCAGGAAACACCATATATTTT. Translated: CASSELVARGPGNTIYF.

The chain is built from TRBV2 and TRBJ2-3; maybe TRBD1 (6 bases). Germline V gives CDR1 SNHLY, CDR2 FYNNEI. CDR3 size: 16 residues. The ends were cut back, 6 bases at V and 2 bases at J, with 18 bases in the middle. DNA of the CDR3: TGTGCCAGCAGCGCTACCCGGGACATATACACAGATACGCAGTATTTT. Translating gives CASSATRDIYTDTQYF.